Below are 14 T cell receptor beta chains sequenced from a single sample in a study of cytomegalovirus exposure and HLA in healthy donors. Produced via immunoSEQ multiplex PCR; TCRdb's table is partial and in-frame only. Of tens of thousands of clones listed, more than 95% are singletons. Sequenced input: PBMCs. The receptor source for this set is a man younger than 35 in good health and CMV-seronegative.

This clone was detected once. This sequence joins TRBV6-6 and TRBJ1-5; 10 bases are shared with TRBD1. This CDR3 has 14 residues. The V segment lost 6 bases and the J segment 6 bases; nucleotides outside the gene matches: 5. The V gene's germline CDR1 is MNHNY and CDR2 SVGAGI (reference sequence). The CDR3: CASSYGTGVQPQHF. The CDR3 bases are TGTGCCAGCAGCTACGGGACAGGGGTTCAGCCCCAGCATTTT.

The chain recombines TRBV7-2 with TRBJ2-7; maybe TRBD2 (5 bases). The CDR3 is 14 residues long. The germline gives CDR1 SGHTA, CDR2 FQGNSA. V lost 1 base and J 6 bases, leaving 13 bases between the germline ends. CDR3: CASSLGPGIGEQYF. The DNA of the CDR3 is TGTGCCAGCAGCTTAGGCCCGGGGATCGGCGAGCAGTACTTC.

The chain joins TRBV9 to TRBJ2-5; D gene ambiguous. Per the germline V gene, CDR1 is SGDLS and CDR2 is YYNGEE. This CDR3 has 14 amino acids. The ends were cut back, 2 bases at V and 5 bases at J, with 13 bases in the middle. In DNA form, the CDR3 reads TGTGCCAGCAGCGTTTCAGTAGCAATGGAGACCCAGTACTTC. Protein product: CASSVSVAMETQYF.

The genes are TRBV5-4 and TRBJ2-1; 10 nucleotides line up with TRBD2. The V segment lost 2 bases and the J segment 8 bases; nucleotides outside the gene matches: 10. This CDR3 contains 16 residues. In germline, CDR1 is SGHNT, CDR2 YYREEE (reference sequence). In DNA, the CDR3 is TGTGCCAGCAGCTTAGCGGGTAGCGGGGGGCGAGATGAGCAGTTCTTC. It translates to CASSLAGSGGRDEQFF.

The V gene is TRBV6-5, the J gene TRBJ1-1; D is undetermined. The CDR3 extends over 15 amino acids. The germline CDR1 and CDR2 sequences are MNHEY and SVGAGI. V was shortened by 2 bases and J by 0 bases, with 10 bases between the two germline ends. The CDR3 DNA reads TGTGCCAGCAGTTACCTTCCACATGTGAACACTGAAGCTTTCTTT. It is translated as CASSYLPHVNTEAFF.

This clone was seen a single time. The chain couples TRBV28 to TRBJ1-1; TRBD1 matches 11 bases. Per the germline V gene, CDR1 is MDHEN and CDR2 is SYDVKM. This CDR3 has 15 amino acids. J gave up 4 bases and V 5 bases, and 6 bases lay outside the gene matches. The CDR3 DNA follows: TGTGCCAGCAGTCTAGGGGGACAGGGGGTCACTGAAGCTTTCTTT. Amino acid sequence: CASSLGGQGVTEAFF.

The table lists this clone with a few counts. The chain uses TRBV7-9 and TRBJ2-3, with 12 nucleotides matching TRBD2. This CDR3 spans 17 amino acids. Germline CDR1 is SEHNR and CDR2 is FQNEAQ (reference sequence). The trim removed 4 bases at V and 5 bases at J, leaving 10 bases unmatched. CDR3 region: CASSSTRTGLAGDTQYF. For the CDR3, the DNA is TGTGCCAGCAGCTCTACGAGAACGGGACTAGCGGGAGATACGCAGTATTTT.

This clone came up once. V usage is TRBV2 and J usage is TRBJ2-7; D is perhaps TRBD2 (6 bases). The CDR3 length is 13 residues. Looked up from germline, CDR1 is SNHLY and CDR2 is FYNNEI. V was clipped by 6 bases and J by 2 bases, with 11 bases between them. The CDR3 loop is CASRQRATYEQYF. In DNA form, the CDR3 reads TGTGCCAGCAGGCAGCGGGCCACCTACGAGCAGTACTTC.

The chain carries TRBV19 and TRBJ2-5; TRBD2 is a possible D gene (6 bases). V dropped 3 bases and J dropped 4 bases, with 12 bases sitting between them. Germline values: CDR1 LNHDA, CDR2 SQIVND (reference sequence). The CDR3 runs 14 residues. CDR3 residues: CASSMGRRLETQYF. The CDR3, as DNA: TGTGCCAGTAGTATGGGGAGGCGCCTAGAGACCCAGTACTTC.

This chain links TRBV20-1 with TRBJ1-1; D unclear. Germline-derived CDR1 and CDR2 are DFQATT and SNEGSKA (reference sequence). This CDR3 spans 10 amino acids. Trimming pared 6 bases from V and 2 bases from J, leaving 4 bases between. CDR3 DNA: TGCAGTGCCGTCAACACTGAAGCTTTCTTT. It encodes CSAVNTEAFF.

The chain has TRBV11-2 and TRBJ2-4, with a weak D call TRBD1 (5 bases). The CDR3 runs 19 residues. Germline-derived CDR1 and CDR2 are SGHAT and FQNNGV. V was trimmed by 4 bases and J by 0 bases, leaving 22 bases between them. Written as DNA, the CDR3 is TGTGCCAGCAGCTCCCTGCGAAGGGGTAGTTTCCTAGCCAAAAACATTCAGTACTTC. Translation: CASSSLRRGSFLAKNIQYF.

The V and J genes are TRBV9 and TRBJ1-6; 7 nucleotides align to TRBD1. The CDR3 totals 16 residues. CDR1 and CDR2 (germline): SGDLS, YYNGEE. The junction had 13 bases not matched to a gene; V was cut back by 3 bases and J by 10 bases. In nucleotides, the CDR3 is TGTGCCAGCAGCGCAGAGGGGGCGCGGCTGGGGTCACCCCTCCACTTT. Translated, it gives CASSAEGARLGSPLHF. The variable domain in full, completed from reference TRBV9 and TRBJ1-6, reads DSGVTQTPKHLITATGQRVTLRCSPRSGDLSVYWYQQSLDQGLQFLIQYYNGEERAKGNILERFSAQQFPDLHSELNLSSLELGDSALYFCASSAEGARLGSPLHFGNGTRLTVT.

The chain couples TRBV6-1 to TRBJ2-7; 8 positions agree with TRBD1. Germline CDR1 reads MNHNS; CDR2 reads SASEGT. Losses at the gene ends were 5 bases for V and 3 bases for J; bases not matched to a gene: 3. The CDR3 sequence is 13 residues long. The chain's CDR3 is CASSNRGYYEQYF. The CDR3 region has the DNA TGTGCCAGCAGTAACAGGGGGTACTACGAGCAGTACTTC.

The V call is TRBV19, the J call TRBJ1-1, with D perhaps matching TRBD1 (5 bases). From germline, CDR1 is LNHDA and CDR2 SQIVND (reference sequence). V was pared by 3 bases and J by 1 base, with 6 bases between. The length of the CDR3 is 13 residues. CDR3: CASSMGGNTEAFF. The CDR3 region has the DNA TGTGCCAGTAGTATGGGGGGGAACACTGAAGCTTTCTTT. The entire variable domain, with the rest obtained from reference TRBV19 and TRBJ1-1, is as follows: DGGITQSPKYLFRKEGQNVTLSCEQNLNHDAMYWYRQDPGQGLRLIYYSQIVNDFQKGDIAEGYSVSREKKESFPLTVTSAQKNPTAFYLCASSMGGNTEAFFGQGTRLTVV.